The T cell receptor beta chain described here comes from a study of CDR3 diversity in severe acne. TCRdb processed the PCR reads anew with MiXCR; each CDR3 protein has one entry. The repertoire holds more than 70,000 distinct CDR3 sequences, with about 49% as singletons. This clonotype was recorded a few times. With 5 bases removed from V and 9 bases from J, the gap between germline ends came to 1 base. The CDR3 is made up of 8 amino acids. The sample consisted of blood. This TCR derives from a male donor with severe acne vulgaris. The chain is built from TRBV12-3 or TRBV12-4 and TRBJ2-5; D unclear. Here the CDR3 reads CASSPQYF. The CDR3 DNA reads TGTGCCAGCAGTCCCCAGTACTTC.